Listed here are 11 T cell receptor beta chains from one sample, sequenced in a study of blood T cells in healthy people across ages. Primers used in a second PCR of roughly 7 to 11 cycles were a sample-barcoded 5' primer and a J-beta primer mix. Each CDR3 protein is one row after TCRdb ran MiXCR on the 5' RACE reads. The table records fewer than 800,000 distinct CDR3 sequences, around 20% of them present only once. The sequencing sample was made of blood. The source of these receptors is a man aged 65-85 years in good health.

The chain links TRBV4-3 to TRBJ2-7; perhaps TRBD2 as D (6 bases). This CDR3 spans 13 amino acids. The germline V gene encodes CDR1 LGHNA and CDR2 YSLEER. V was cut by 5 bases and J by 6 bases, with 14 bases left in between. CDR3: CASSFGGTGEQYF. The CDR3 nucleotides read TGCGCCAGCAGCTTCGGGGGTACAGGCGAGCAGTACTTC.

This clonotype occurred many times. The chain combines TRBV6-2 or TRBV6-3 with TRBJ1-1; maybe TRBD1 (5 bases). Trimming took 6 bases from V and 7 from J, leaving 15 bases between them. CDR3 length equals 13 residues. Germline lookup yields CDR1 MNHEY and CDR2 SVGEGT. The CDR3 DNA sequence: TGTGCCAGCAGCCCCGGGGGGGTTCTTGAAGCTTTCTTT. This encodes CASSPGGVLEAFF.

V is TRBV4-1 and J is TRBJ1-3; D possibly corresponds to TRBD1 (5 bases). This CDR3 is built from 15 residues. Trimming left V 0 bases short and J 2 bases short, with 8 bases between. The germline V gene has CDR1 MGHRA and CDR2 YSYEKL. The CDR3 DNA follows: TGCGCCAGCAGCCAAGATTGGGGGGCTGGAAACACCATATATTTT. Its protein is CASSQDWGAGNTIYF.

This rearrangement joins TRBV21-1 to TRBJ2-5; no DNA check was done on the table's D call, TRBD1. The J call may be wrong; the DNA end is better matched by TRBJ2-7. TRBV21-1 is shown as a pseudogene. This CDR3 spans 17 amino acids. CDR3 nucleotides: TGTGCCAGCAACAAAAAGTGGGGGGACAGTAACTCCTACGAGCAGTACTTC. Translation gives CASNKKWGDSNSYEQYF.

The chain has TRBV2 and TRBJ2-5; D is unresolved. Matching the DNA end better, TRBJ2-7 makes the J call doubtful. This CDR3 spans 13 amino acids. Germline CDR1 reads SNHLY; CDR2 reads FYNNEI. CDR3 sequence (DNA): TGTGCCAGCAGTTTCAAACCAAACTACGAGCAGTACTTC. It yields the protein CASSFKPNYEQYF.

The genes are TRBV29-1 and TRBJ2-3; no firm D call. This CDR3 spans 14 amino acids. With 6 bases removed from V and 2 bases from J, the gap between germline ends came to 15 bases. CDR1 and CDR2 from the germline V gene are SQVTM and ANQGSEA. The CDR3 loop reads CSVAKVATTDTQYF. The CDR3 nucleotides read TGCAGCGTGGCTAAGGTAGCTACCACAGATACGCAGTATTTT.

At least ten counts were recorded for this clonotype. The rearrangement links TRBV20-1 to TRBJ2-5; perhaps TRBD2 as D (5 bases). V dropped 6 bases and J dropped 8 bases, with 13 bases sitting between them. This CDR3 is 11 amino acids long. CDR1 and CDR2 from the germline V gene are DFQATT and SNEGSKA (reference sequence). This CDR3 is CSARTESTQYF. The CDR3 coding sequence is TGCAGTGCCAGGACTGAGTCAACCCAGTACTTC.

The V gene is TRBV20-1, the J gene TRBJ2-3; 8 nucleotides match TRBD2. This CDR3 region has 15 residues. With V trimmed by 0 bases and J by 9 bases, 11 bases remained unmatched. CDR1 DFQATT and CDR2 SNEGSKA come from the germline V gene (reference sequence). CDR3 loop: CSARDPSGSDGTQYF. The CDR3 region has the DNA TGCAGTGCTAGAGACCCCAGCGGGAGTGACGGAACGCAGTATTTT.

This clonotype was recorded a few times. The V gene is TRBV12-3 or TRBV12-4, the J gene TRBJ1-5; D is ambiguous. CDR3 length: 12 amino acids. V was shortened by 7 bases and J by 11 bases, with 15 bases between the two germline ends. CDR3 DNA: TGTGCCAGCACCTCCCCGGGCTTGTCCCAGCATTTT. The encoded protein is CASTSPGLSQHF.

This clonotype has only a few counts. This chain uses TRBV20-1 with TRBJ2-3; TRBD1 agrees at 10 bases. CDR1 DFQATT and CDR2 SNEGSKA come from the germline V gene (reference sequence). The length of the CDR3 is 14 residues. Germline trimming cut 4 bases from V and 4 bases from J; bases unmatched to any gene: 5. The CDR3 DNA sequence: TGCAGTGCTACGGGGACAGGGGAATCAGATACGCAGTATTTT. Its protein product is CSATGTGESDTQYF.

This chain joins TRBV7-2 and TRBJ2-2, with TRBD2 as a possible D gene (6 bases). CDR3 length equals 15 residues. Deletions cut 5 bases from V and 1 base from J, with 11 bases between. Germline-derived CDR1 and CDR2 are SGHTA and FQGNSA. The CDR3 reads CASSRGTLNTGELFF. In DNA, the CDR3 is TGTGCCAGCAGCCGAGGGACTCTGAACACCGGGGAGCTGTTTTTT.